This T cell receptor beta chain derives from a study of cytomegalovirus exposure and HLA in healthy donors. Each of the donors was a healthy bone marrow donor. This clone was seen more than once but under ten times. The antigen remains unidentified. Vbeta (60) and Jbeta (13) primers were used in the PCR. TCRdb keeps only in-frame clones here, not all; method: immunoSEQ multiplex PCR. The table shows fewer than 200,000 clones, with approximately 70% occurring only once. The J segment lost 4 bases and the V segment lost 5 bases, leaving 6 bases of the junction unmatched. The germline V gene encodes CDR1 SGHTA and CDR2 FQGNSA. CDR3 length: 14 residues. Study-wide results and caveats: Cytomegalovirus association was listed for roughly 160 TCR beta chains.

The chain combines TRBV7-2 with TRBJ1-2; 8 bases are shared with TRBD1. This TCR derives from a human donor in good health. Specimen: PBMCs. In DNA, the CDR3 is TGTGCCAGCAGCCCAGGGGGCTCAGCCTATGGCTACACCTTC. It yields the protein CASSPGGSAYGYTF.